Below, 31 T cell receptor beta chains from the same sample are listed, as sequenced in a study of blood T cells in healthy people across ages. Together with a sample-barcoded 5' primer, a J-beta primer mix was included in a second PCR lasting about 7 to 11 cycles. One entry per CDR3 protein results from TCRdb running MiXCR on the 5' RACE reads. The data hold fewer than 800,000 distinct CDR3 sequences, with about 30% observed a single time. Source material: blood. All receptors derive from an elderly woman in good health.

This chain connects TRBV6-1 to TRBJ2-5; D tentatively fits TRBD1 or TRBD2 (5 bases each). The DNA matches TRBJ2-7 better at its end, which makes the J call doubtful. The CDR3 sequence is 14 residues long. Germline V lookup: CDR1 MNHNS, CDR2 SASEGT. Here the CDR3 reads CASNQLDRVYEQYF. In DNA, the CDR3 is TGTGCCAGCAACCAACTAGACAGAGTCTACGAGCAGTACTTC.

Remarks on this clonotype: Being one base from a much bigger clone, this may be a read error. V and J are TRBV4-3 and TRBJ2-5; tentatively, D is TRBD1 or TRBD2 (6 bases each). The better agreement between TRBJ2-7 and the DNA end casts doubt on the J call. The CDR3 length is 16 residues. Germline lookup yields CDR1 LGHNA and CDR2 YSLEER. The CDR3 loop reads CASSPEGDRSGYEQYF. DNA of the CDR3: TGCGCCAGCAGCCCGGAGGGAGACAGGAGCGGCTACGAGCAGTACTTC.

The chain links TRBV4-1 to TRBJ2-1, with TRBD2 matching over 13 bases. Germline V gives CDR1 MGHRA, CDR2 YSYEKL. With 2 bases clipped from V and 9 bases from J, the junction kept 7 bases outside the gene matches. The CDR3 loop spans 16 amino acids. The CDR3 reads CASSQLGLAGAVEQFF. CDR3 bases: TGCGCCAGCAGCCAACTAGGACTAGCGGGAGCCGTTGAGCAGTTCTTC.

This clonotype was seen only once. The gene calls are TRBV20-1 and TRBJ1-4; D call uncertain. CDR1 and CDR2 from the germline V gene are DFQATT and SNEGSKA (reference sequence). V was shortened by 5 bases and J by 5 bases, with 12 bases between the two germline ends. The CDR3 has 13 amino acids. The chain's CDR3 is CSAPMAANEKLFF. CDR3 bases: TGCAGTGCTCCGATGGCGGCGAATGAAAAACTGTTTTTT.

The genes are TRBV7-2 and TRBJ2-7, with 9 bases that match TRBD1. CDR1 is SGHTA, CDR2 FQGNSA, per germline. The length of the CDR3 is 13 residues. The V gene end was trimmed by 5 bases and the J gene end by 9 bases; junction bases not matched to a gene: 8. The CDR3 sequence: CASSKRQGVGQYF. In nucleotides, the CDR3 is TGTGCCAGCAGCAAGCGACAGGGGGTAGGGCAGTACTTC.

The gene calls are TRBV18 and TRBJ2-1; 8 positions agree with TRBD1. The germline V gene encodes CDR1 KGHSH and CDR2 LQKENI. J lost 1 base, V lost 5 bases, and 7 bases had no gene match. The CDR3 is made up of 16 amino acids. CDR3 nucleotide sequence: TGTGCCAGCTCATCTCTCGGGACAGGTTCCTACAATGAGCAGTTCTTC. The encoded protein is CASSSLGTGSYNEQFF.

The chain joins TRBV12-3 or TRBV12-4 to TRBJ1-2, with unresolved D. The ends were cut back, 3 bases at V and 8 bases at J, with 10 bases in the middle. The CDR3 consists of 12 residues. CDR3 loop: CASSFWGSGYTF. In nucleotides, the CDR3 is TGTGCCAGCAGTTTCTGGGGTAGCGGCTACACCTTC.

This clonotype was seen a few times. The junction does not match germline at one end; this may be a read error. This sequence joins TRBV6-2 or TRBV6-3 and TRBJ2-4; the match to TRBD1 covers 9 bases. The J call could be wrong; TRBJ2-7 is a better fit for the DNA end. CDR3 length equals 14 residues. CDR1 and CDR2 (germline): MNHEY, SVGEGT. In DNA form, the CDR3 reads TGTGCCGGCAGTTACTCAAGGGGACAGGGCGAGCAGTACTTC. Translation: CAGSYSRGQGEQYF.

The table lists this clonotype with a count of one. The chain carries TRBV5-1 and TRBJ2-1, with a possible D match to TRBD1 (5 bases). The CDR3 length is 13 residues. Germline CDR1 SGHRS, CDR2 YFSETQ. The V end was cut by 3 bases, the J end by 10 bases, with 14 bases between. For the CDR3, the DNA is TGCGCCAGCAGCTATGGGGCCCTTGGGGAGCAGTTCTTC. This gives the protein CASSYGALGEQFF.

This clonotype was seen a few times. The V and J genes are TRBV5-5 and TRBJ2-5, with D possibly being TRBD2 (6 bases). The CDR3 contains 16 residues. V was trimmed by 5 bases and J by 5 bases, leaving 22 bases between them. CDR1 is SGHKS, CDR2 YYEKEE, per germline (reference sequence). CDR3 DNA sequence: TGTGCCAGCAGGATAGCGGCTGGGGCCCGAGGGGAGACCCAGTACTTC. This codes for CASRIAAGARGETQYF. The whole variable domain, filled in from reference TRBV5-5 and TRBJ2-5, reads DAGVTQSPTHLIKTRGQQVTLRCSPISGHKSVSWYQQVLGQGPQFIFQYYEKEERGRGNFPDRFSARQFPNYSSELNVNALLLGDSALYLCASRIAAGARGETQYFGPGTRLLVL.

This chain uses TRBV20-1 with TRBJ1-3; D not resolved. Germline V gene sequence: CDR1 DFQATT, CDR2 SNEGSKA (reference sequence). The germline V and J ends were trimmed by 3 bases and 7 bases, with 7 bases remaining between them. The CDR3 extends over 11 amino acids. The CDR3 nucleotides are TGCAGTGCTAGTCGGGGTAACACCATATATTTT. Translating gives CSASRGNTIYF.

This clonotype came up once. A read error may produce the germline difference seen at one junction end. The DNA of the CDR3 is TGTGCCAGCAGCAAAAGAGGGTCGGGGGGCATCACTAATGAAAAACGGTTTTTT. It is translated as CASSKRGSGGITNEKRFF. The chain couples TRBV5-5 to TRBJ1-4; a possible D gene is TRBD1 (6 bases). The CDR3 runs 18 residues. From germline, CDR1 is SGHKS and CDR2 YYEKEE (reference sequence).

This clonotype occurred once. This may arise from a read error, as a much more abundant clone is one base away. The V gene is TRBV12-3 or TRBV12-4, the J gene TRBJ1-5; D uncertain. The CDR3 is 14 residues long. V lost 4 bases and J 1 base, leaving 8 bases between the germline ends. The CDR3 DNA is TGTGCCAGCAGTTGTAAGCGGAGCAATCAGCCCCAGCATTTT. This codes for CASSCKRSNQPQHF.

This clonotype was seen at least ten times. J is TRBJ2-7 and V is TRBV3-1; D perhaps matches TRBD2 (6 bases). The germline V and J ends were trimmed by 4 bases and 2 bases, with 15 bases remaining between them. The CDR3 loop spans 15 amino acids. CDR1 LGHDT and CDR2 YNNKEL come from the germline V gene (reference sequence). CDR3 in DNA: TGTGCCAGCAGCCTAGGGCGGGGCGGGCCCTACGAGCAGTACTTC. Translating it yields CASSLGRGGPYEQYF.

This sequence joins TRBV4-2 and TRBJ2-7; D could derive from TRBD1 or TRBD2 (5 bases each). The germline CDR1 and CDR2 sequences are LGHNA and YNFKEQ. There are 16 residues in the CDR3. V lost 1 base to trimming and J lost 2 bases, with 15 bases between them. As DNA, the CDR3 is TGTGCCAGCAGCCAAGTGGGGACCGTCCGTCCCTACGAGCAGTACTTC. This codes for CASSQVGTVRPYEQYF.

This clonotype appeared many times. The V call is TRBV6-1, the J call TRBJ2-7; D may be TRBD1 (7 bases). Germline V lookup: CDR1 MNHNS, CDR2 SASEGT. This CDR3 region has 16 residues. V was cut by 2 bases and J by 1 base, with 15 bases left in between. The CDR3 spells CASSERPGGLSYEQYF. CDR3 bases: TGTGCCAGCAGTGAAAGACCAGGGGGGCTTTCCTACGAGCAGTACTTC.

In its sample, this clonotype was seen many times. This chain connects TRBV5-6 to TRBJ2-7; weak D call: TRBD2 (7 bases). The V end lost 3 bases, the J end lost 2 bases, and 21 bases lay between the germline ends. Germline V gene sequence: CDR1 SGHDT, CDR2 YYEEEE. There are 17 residues in the CDR3. Here the CDR3 DNA reads TGTGCCAGCAGCTGGTCGAAAAAGGGGGGGAAGCCCTACGAGCAGTACTTC. Translated: CASSWSKKGGKPYEQYF.

This clonotype was seen ten or more times. The CDR3 loop reads CASSYGFLTSVYF. The DNA of the CDR3 is TGTGCCAGCAGTTATGGGTTCCTGACTAGCGTCTACTTC. The gene calls are TRBV6-6 and TRBJ2-7; 8 bases are shared with TRBD2. J was trimmed by 13 bases and V by 3 bases; bases with no gene match: 11. The length of the CDR3 is 13 residues. The germline CDR1 and CDR2 sequences are MNHNY and SVGAGI (reference sequence).

Many counts were recorded for this clonotype. The rearrangement joins TRBV5-6 to TRBJ2-7; TRBD1 matches at 8 bases. Trimming removed 2 bases from V and 5 bases from J; junction bases left unmatched: 9. CDR3 length: 15 amino acids. Germline V gives CDR1 SGHDT, CDR2 YYEEEE. This chain's CDR3 is CASSLGRTGTNEQYF. CDR3 bases: TGTGCCAGCAGCTTAGGGAGGACAGGGACGAACGAGCAGTACTTC.

This clonotype was found many times. The chain links TRBV3-1 to TRBJ2-3; D is ambiguous. Germline V CDR1 and CDR2: LGHDT, YNNKEL (reference sequence). Trimming removed 4 bases from V and 9 bases from J, with 11 bases in between. The CDR3 extends over 12 amino acids. CDR3 bases: TGTGCCAGCAGCCTCCTCGGACCCACGCAGTATTTT. Protein product: CASSLLGPTQYF.

This clonotype was seen more than once but under ten times. The chain has TRBV5-1 and TRBJ1-2; D may be TRBD1 (5 bases). The V and J ends lost 5 bases and 1 base respectively, with 18 bases between them. Germline values: CDR1 SGHRS, CDR2 YFSETQ. The CDR3 runs 16 residues. The CDR3: CASSSPGGANNYGYTF. CDR3 DNA sequence: TGCGCCAGCAGTTCTCCGGGAGGGGCGAATAACTATGGCTACACCTTC.

A word on this clonotype: This sequence may be a read error, since a much larger clone differs from it by one base. The chain is built from TRBV2 and TRBJ2-3; a possible D gene is TRBD1 (5 bases). This CDR3 comprises 16 residues. Trimming shortened V by 6 bases and J by 4 bases, and 20 bases separated the two germline ends. Germline V gives CDR1 SNHLY, CDR2 FYNNEI. As DNA, the CDR3 is TGTGCCAGCAGGGTAGGGCTAGGGGTAGTCGCAGATACGCAGTATTTT. Protein sequence: CASRVGLGVVADTQYF. The variable domain in full, with the rest retrieved from reference TRBV2 and TRBJ2-3, is EPEVTQTPSHQVTQMGQEVILRCVPISNHLYFYWYRQILGQKVEFLVSFYNNEISEKSEIFDDQFSVERPDGSNFTLKIRSTKLEDSAMYFCASRVGLGVVADTQYFGPGTRLTVL.

There are a few counts of this clonotype. This chain joins TRBV20-1 and TRBJ2-1, with a possible D match to TRBD1 (5 bases). Germline values: CDR1 DFQATT, CDR2 SNEGSKA (reference sequence). V gave up 3 bases and J gave up 5 bases, with 11 bases separating them. This CDR3 comprises 13 residues. The CDR3 DNA reads TGCAGTGCTAGGGGGCAGTACAACAATGAGCAGTTCTTC. Protein sequence: CSARGQYNNEQFF.

This rearrangement joins TRBV3-1 to TRBJ1-1; TRBD1 matches at 9 bases. Per the germline V gene, CDR1 is LGHDT and CDR2 is YNNKEL (reference sequence). This CDR3 contains 15 residues. Losses at the gene ends were 4 bases for V and 5 bases for J; bases not matched to a gene: 8. The CDR3, as DNA: TGTGCCAGCAGCCCGCGGGACAGGGCGGGGACTGAAGCTTTCTTT. This gives the protein CASSPRDRAGTEAFF.

The chain combines TRBV29-1 with TRBJ2-7, with a possible D match to TRBD1 (5 bases). Between the trimmed V and J ends, which lost 2 bases and 5 bases, there was a span of 13 bases. The CDR3 runs to 13 residues. CDR1 SQVTM and CDR2 ANQGSEA come from the germline V gene. The CDR3, as DNA: TGCAGCGTTGAATTTAGCAGGGATAACGAGCAGTACTTC. It is translated as CSVEFSRDNEQYF.

As for this clonotype: A read error is possible here, since a much larger clone lies one base away. This rearrangement joins TRBV20-1 to TRBJ1-1; D possibly corresponds to TRBD1 (6 bases). The V end lost 5 bases, the J end lost 0 bases, and 16 bases lay between the germline ends. Germline loops: CDR1 DFQATT, CDR2 SNEGSKA (reference sequence). The CDR3 has 15 amino acids. The CDR3 nucleotides read TGCAGTGCTGGTACAGGGTCGGGGCTGAACACTGAAGCTTTCTTT. Translation: CSAGTGSGLNTEAFF.

This clonotype occurred many times. The chain combines TRBV9 with TRBJ1-2; no clear D. V was clipped by 0 bases and J by 7 bases, with 13 bases between them. The CDR3 runs to 14 residues. Germline V gene sequence: CDR1 SGDLS, CDR2 YYNGEE. The CDR3 DNA reads as TGTGCCAGCAGCGTAGCTGGTTCATCTTCTGGCTACACCTTC. Translated: CASSVAGSSSGYTF.

Of note for this clonotype: A much larger clone lies a single base off, so this may be a read error. This chain uses TRBV5-1 with TRBJ1-2; D not resolved. The CDR3 runs 12 residues. The germline V gene has CDR1 SGHRS and CDR2 YFSETQ. CDR3 sequence reads: CVSSLNPDGYTF. CDR3 DNA: TGCGTCAGCAGCTTGAACCCCGACGGCTACACCTTC. The full variable domain, completed using reference TRBV5-1 and TRBJ1-2, is KAGVTQTPRYLIKTRGQQVTLSCSPISGHRSVSWYQQTPGQGLQFLFEYFSETQRNKGNFPGRFSGRQFSNSRSEMNVSTLELGDSALYLCVSSLNPDGYTFGSGTRLTVV.

On this clonotype itself: This may be a read error, as it is one base from a much larger clone. The V and J genes are TRBV5-1 and TRBJ2-3; 10 bases fit TRBD2. Germline V CDR1 and CDR2: SGHRS, YFSETQ. The CDR3 extends over 17 amino acids. The CDR3 here is CTSSSPRSGGARNTQYF. The CDR3 nucleotides read TGCACCAGCAGTTCCCCAAGGAGCGGGGGGGCCAGAAATACGCAGTATTTT.

This clonotype was detected many times. The chain has TRBV2 and TRBJ2-7; 8 bases are a match to TRBD1. The CDR3 contains 14 residues. Looked up from germline, CDR1 is SNHLY and CDR2 is FYNNEI. The V and J ends lost 4 bases and 0 bases, in that order; junction bases with no gene match: 2. The CDR3 bases are TGTGCCAGCAGTGGACAGGGGTACTCCTACGAGCAGTACTTC. Protein: CASSGQGYSYEQYF.

The chain employs TRBV20-1 and TRBJ2-1; D may be TRBD1 (5 bases). V shed 0 bases and J shed 4 bases, with 10 bases lying between them. This CDR3 is built from 14 residues. CDR1 is DFQATT and CDR2 is SNEGSKA in the germline V gene (reference sequence). The CDR3 coding sequence is TGCAGTGCTAGAGACAGGGTTAGATACAATGAGCAGTTCTTC. Translated, it gives CSARDRVRYNEQFF.